This T cell receptor beta chain was sequenced during a study of cytomegalovirus exposure and HLA in healthy donors. Study findings and constraints: A later analysis reportedly identified an Asian-associated ancestry cluster as carrying fewer N-insertions than the 666-donor mean. Earlier findings revealed that most TCR beta V segments proved productive either about 87% or about 30% of the time.

A word on this clone: What it binds is unknown.

There are 14 residues in the CDR3. Looked up from germline, CDR1 is KGHSH and CDR2 is LQKENI. V dropped 3 bases and J dropped 5 bases, with 13 bases sitting between them. It was with 60 Vbeta and 13 Jbeta primers that the PCR ran. Clones were read by immunoSEQ multiplex PCR, and TCRdb kept only the in-frame ones, dropping some. Counted here are 100,000 to 150,000 clones, roughly 82% occurring once; the ten biggest clones make up about 3.9%. The chain has TRBV18 and TRBJ1-1, with TRBD1 as a possible D gene (5 bases). Sequencing was done on a sample of PBMCs. The TCR originated in a human donor in good health. CDR3 in amino acids: CASSPVQVGTEAFF. DNA of the CDR3: TGTGCCAGCTCACCTGTACAGGTCGGGACTGAAGCTTTCTTT.